The next 25 T cell receptor beta chains were all read from a single sample in a study of blood T cell repertoires in COVID-19. Libraries were prepared by immunoSEQ multiplex PCR; TCRdb keeps only in-frame clonotypes and omits some of them. The sample shows 150,000 to 200,000 clones, roughly 89% of them seen only once. The specimen was peripheral blood. The receptors shown here come from a human donor in a cohort sampled during active COVID-19.

The chain recombines TRBV6-4 with TRBJ1-1, with a possible D match to TRBD1 (6 bases). CDR3 length: 12 amino acids. The germline CDR1 and CDR2 sequences are MRHNA and SNTAGT. Trimming took off 8 bases at V and 1 base at J, with 8 bases between the two ends. In DNA form, the CDR3 reads TGTGCCAGCCGGGACAAGAACACTGAAGCTTTCTTT. As protein: CASRDKNTEAFF.

The CDR3 here is CASSFERTGGNTIYF. Here the CDR3 DNA reads TGTGCCAGCAGCTTTGAGCGGACGGGGGGAAACACCATATATTTT. The chain recombines TRBV5-5 with TRBJ1-3; D gene uncertain. The V end lost 2 bases, the J end lost 4 bases, and 13 bases lay between the germline ends. In germline, CDR1 is SGHKS, CDR2 YYEKEE (reference sequence). This CDR3 has 15 residues.

The genes are TRBV18 and TRBJ2-7; 11 bases line up with TRBD2. Germline V gene lookup returns CDR1 KGHSH and CDR2 LQKENI. With 3 bases clipped from V and 5 bases from J, the junction kept 12 bases outside the gene matches. CDR3 length: 17 amino acids. In DNA, the CDR3 is TGTGCCAGCTCACCGGCTTCGTCTAGCGGGAGGCCCCACGAGCAGTACTTC. Protein product: CASSPASSSGRPHEQYF. Drawing the rest from reference TRBV18 and TRBJ2-7, the complete variable domain is NAGVMQNPRHLVRRRGQEARLRCSPMKGHSHVYWYRQLPEEGLKFMVYLQKENIIDESGMPKERFSAEFPKEGPSILRIQQVVRGDSAAYFCASSPASSSGRPHEQYFGPGTRLTVT.

In the case of this clone: Additional DNA sequences in this sample encode the identical CDR3. This sequence joins TRBV2 and TRBJ2-2; 11 positions match TRBD2. CDR1 is SNHLY and CDR2 is FYNNEI in the germline V gene. V dropped 6 bases and J dropped 5; count of bases not matched to a gene: 5. This CDR3 contains 15 residues. For the CDR3, the DNA is TGTGCCAGCAGCGTACTAGCGGGGGATACCGGGGAGCTGTTTTTT. Translating gives CASSVLAGDTGELFF.

V usage is TRBV24-1 and J usage is TRBJ1-4, with 7 bases identical to TRBD1. V trimming: 2 bases; J trimming: 4 bases; junction bases outside the gene matches: 9. The CDR3 loop spans 17 amino acids. Germline CDR1 reads KGHDR; CDR2 reads SFDVKD. Here the CDR3 DNA reads TGTGCCACCAGTGATTCCCGAACCGGGACAGTTAATGAAAAACTGTTTTTT. This encodes CATSDSRTGTVNEKLFF.

In its sample, this clone was seen once. This chain connects TRBV19 to TRBJ1-2, with D perhaps TRBD1 (5 bases). CDR3 length equals 13 residues. V dropped 3 bases and J dropped 4 bases, with 9 bases sitting between them. Germline lookup yields CDR1 LNHDA and CDR2 SQIVND (reference sequence). The CDR3 protein is CASSIRGFYGYTF. The CDR3 coding sequence is TGTGCCAGTAGTATTCGGGGGTTCTATGGCTACACCTTC.

This chain joins TRBV6-6 and TRBJ1-5; D remains unclear. The CDR3 covers 12 residues. The germline V gene has CDR1 MNHNY and CDR2 SVGAGI (reference sequence). V lost 4 bases to trimming and J lost 4 bases, with 5 bases between them. The CDR3, as DNA: TGTGCCAGCAGTTCTGTGAATCAGCCCCAGCATTTT. Translated, it gives CASSSVNQPQHF.

The CDR3 is CAWSEGLAGDTDTQYF. CDR3 nucleotides: TGTGCCTGGAGTGAAGGACTAGCGGGAGACACAGATACGCAGTATTTT. The gene calls are TRBV30 and TRBJ2-3; TRBD2 aligns across 13 bases. The CDR3 length is 16 residues. Trimming cost V 1 base and J 2 bases; bases outside gene matches: 3. Germline V gene lookup returns CDR1 GTSNPN and CDR2 SVGIG (reference sequence).

The chain carries TRBV5-1 and TRBJ2-1; D is perhaps TRBD2 (6 bases). CDR1 SGHRS and CDR2 YFSETQ come from the germline V gene. The CDR3 runs 15 residues. V was pared by 3 bases and J by 8 bases, with 18 bases between. In nucleotides, the CDR3 is TGCGCCAGCAGCTCAAATAGCGGCAAAGGATATGAGCAGTTCTTC. Protein sequence: CASSSNSGKGYEQFF.

This clone appeared once. This chain joins TRBV6-1 and TRBJ2-6; D is ambiguous. The ends were cut back, 0 bases at V and 1 base at J, with 16 bases in the middle. CDR3 length: 19 amino acids. Germline CDR1 and CDR2: MNHNS and SASEGT. The CDR3 loop reads CASSEARMVLTSGANVLTF. The CDR3 coding sequence is TGTGCCAGCAGTGAAGCGAGGATGGTACTTACTTCTGGGGCCAACGTCCTGACTTTC.

This clone appeared once. This CDR3 is CAWSVWQGNQPQHF. In DNA, the CDR3 is TGTGCCTGGAGTGTTTGGCAGGGGAATCAGCCCCAGCATTTT. V and J are TRBV30 and TRBJ1-5, with D possibly matching TRBD1 (6 bases). The CDR3 length is 14 residues. V was pared by 0 bases and J by 4 bases, with 10 bases between. Germline CDR1 is GTSNPN and CDR2 is SVGIG (reference sequence).

The chain couples TRBV11-3 to TRBJ2-5; the match to TRBD2 covers 7 bases. The germline V gene has CDR1 SGHNT and CDR2 YENEEA. The CDR3 runs to 14 residues. V lost 6 bases to trimming and J lost 5 bases; unmatched junction nucleotides: 9. The CDR3 protein is CASRRGGGAETQYF. Here the CDR3 DNA reads TGTGCCAGCAGGAGGGGCGGGGGTGCGGAGACCCAGTACTTC.

V usage is TRBV7-9 and J usage is TRBJ2-7; TRBD2 matches 9 bases. J lost 7 bases, V lost 3 bases, and 7 bases had no gene match. CDR1 and CDR2 from the germline V gene are SEHNR and FQNEAQ (reference sequence). CDR3 size: 14 residues. The CDR3 nucleotides are TGTGCCAGCAGCTTTGGGCTAGCGGGAAGGGAGCAGTACTTC. It encodes CASSFGLAGREQYF. The full variable domain, completed using reference TRBV7-9 and TRBJ2-7, is DTGVSQNPRHKITKRGQNVTFRCDPISEHNRLYWYRQTLGQGPEFLTYFQNEAQLEKSRLLSDRFSAERPKGSFSTLEIQRTEQGDSAMYLCASSFGLAGREQYFGPGTRLTVT.

This chain uses TRBV29-1 with TRBJ2-1; 16 nucleotides line up with TRBD2. Losses at the gene ends were 4 bases for V and 4 bases for J; bases not matched to a gene: 1. The germline V gene has CDR1 SQVTM and CDR2 ANQGSEA. The CDR3 consists of 15 residues. CDR3 region: CSVVGLAGGYNEQFF. The CDR3 nucleotides read TGCAGCGTTGTGGGACTAGCGGGAGGGTACAATGAGCAGTTCTTC.

The gene calls are TRBV5-4 and TRBJ2-5; D is ambiguous. The CDR3 contains 13 residues. From germline, CDR1 is SGHNT and CDR2 YYREEE (reference sequence). Trimming took off 4 bases at V and 5 bases at J, with 12 bases between the two ends. This CDR3 is CASSHDSSETQYF. DNA for the CDR3: TGTGCCAGCAGCCATGATTCGAGCGAGACCCAGTACTTC.

The rearrangement joins TRBV9 to TRBJ1-6, with D uncertain. The CDR3 spans 14 residues. With 0 bases removed from V and 7 bases from J, the gap between germline ends came to 8 bases. Per germline, CDR1 SGDLS and CDR2 YYNGEE. CDR3 in DNA: TGTGCCAGCAGCGTAGGTCCGGGGAATTCACCCCTCCACTTT. Protein: CASSVGPGNSPLHF.

This chain joins TRBV20-1 and TRBJ2-7; D unresolved. This CDR3 comprises 11 residues. The germline V gene encodes CDR1 DFQATT and CDR2 SNEGSKA (reference sequence). Trimming shortened V by 2 bases and J by 6 bases, and 8 bases separated the two germline ends. CDR3 sequence reads: CSARSPGEQYF. CDR3 DNA: TGCAGTGCTAGATCCCCCGGCGAGCAGTACTTC.

This chain links TRBV5-1 with TRBJ2-7; weak D call: TRBD2 (5 bases). Looked up from germline, CDR1 is SGHRS and CDR2 is YFSETQ. Trimming cost V 2 bases and J 2 bases, with 8 bases left between them. The CDR3 totals 13 residues. DNA of the CDR3: TGCGCCAGCAGCTTCAGCGGTACCTACGAGCAGTACTTC. This sequence encodes CASSFSGTYEQYF.

This clone has just a few counts. This chain joins TRBV7-9 and TRBJ2-1; D not resolved. This CDR3 has 12 residues. Trimming removed 5 bases at V and 6 bases at J, with 8 bases between. Germline V CDR1 and CDR2: SEHNR, FQNEAQ (reference sequence). CDR3 protein: CASSIDGNEQFF. The CDR3 DNA sequence: TGTGCCAGCAGCATAGACGGCAATGAGCAGTTCTTC.

This clone was seen just once. This chain links TRBV6-6 with TRBJ2-7; 9 bases map to TRBD1. Trimming removed 7 bases from V and 4 bases from J; junction bases left unmatched: 11. The germline V gene encodes CDR1 MNHNY and CDR2 SVGAGI (reference sequence). This CDR3 region has 15 residues. The CDR3 here is CASTQSTGGQYEQYF. CDR3 coding DNA: TGTGCCAGCACCCAATCCACAGGGGGCCAGTACGAGCAGTACTTC.

V is TRBV21-1 and J is TRBJ2-7; the D call of TRBD2 is as the table states it, not checked on the DNA. TRBV21-1 is marked as a pseudogene. This CDR3 contains 16 residues. DNA for the CDR3: TGTGCCAGCAGCACCCAGGGACTAGGGAGCTCCTACGAGCAGTACTTC. Its translation: CASSTQGLGSSYEQYF.

This clone was detected once. The rearrangement joins TRBV4-2 to TRBJ1-1; 11 bases agree with TRBD1. CDR1 is LGHNA and CDR2 is YNFKEQ in the germline V gene. The CDR3 extends over 19 amino acids. Trimming removed 0 bases from V and 2 bases from J; junction bases left unmatched: 11. CDR3 loop: CASSQENIGTGGFNTEAFF. The CDR3 region has the DNA TGTGCCAGCAGCCAAGAGAACATCGGGACAGGGGGTTTTAACACTGAAGCTTTCTTT.

Note on this clone: The sample contains more than one DNA sequence encoding this CDR3. J is TRBJ1-1 and V is TRBV6-6; D is ambiguous. The germline V gene encodes CDR1 MNHNY and CDR2 SVGAGI (reference sequence). V lost 0 bases, J lost 2 bases, and 4 bases lay in between. The CDR3 spans 13 residues. The CDR3 bases are TGTGCCAGCAGTTACTCCCAAAACACTGAAGCTTTCTTT. Translation gives CASSYSQNTEAFF.

The chain is built from TRBV7-9 and TRBJ1-1; a possible D gene is TRBD1 (5 bases). The CDR3 is made up of 14 amino acids. V was shortened by 3 bases and J by 0 bases, with 8 bases between the two germline ends. Looked up from germline, CDR1 is SEHNR and CDR2 is FQNEAQ (reference sequence). The CDR3 region is CASSLVQVNTEAFF. CDR3 DNA: TGTGCCAGCAGCTTGGTACAGGTGAACACTGAAGCTTTCTTT.

The J gene is TRBJ1-1, the V gene TRBV7-8; D might be TRBD1 (5 bases). The germline V and J ends were trimmed by 5 bases and 0 bases, with 19 bases remaining between them. CDR3 length: 17 amino acids. CDR1 is SGHVS and CDR2 is FQNEAQ in the germline V gene. This CDR3 reads CASSTRGGVMLNTEAFF. DNA of the CDR3: TGTGCCAGCAGCACACGGGGGGGGGTAATGCTGAACACTGAAGCTTTCTTT.